The TCR beta chain described here comes from a study of regulatory T cells in long-lasting Graves disease. This clonotype was counted between two and nine times. Time point in this sample: persistent/refractory GD, antithyroid drugs over 5 years with positive TRAb. PBMCs were the source of the RNA used for TCR sequencing. The CDR3 spans 18 residues. Germline loops: CDR1 MNHEY, CDR2 SVGEGT. The J segment lost 3 bases and the V segment lost 4 bases, leaving 13 bases of the junction unmatched. CDR3 regions were amplified by Arm-PCR using iRepertoire HTBI primers to build TCR beta libraries. Using its own MiXCR run on the multiplex PCR reads, TCRdb lists one record per CDR3 protein. The sample holds about 310,000 distinct CDR3 sequences, under 25% seen once.

This specimen consisted of peripheral blood mononuclear cells (PBMCs), obtained when the disease was refractory, from a patient treated with antithyroid drugs. This TCR was recovered from a female donor with Graves disease. The genes are TRBV6-2 or TRBV6-3 and TRBJ2-7; 12 nucleotides agree with TRBD1. This CDR3 reads CASSWGQGAGAALYEQYF. CDR3 DNA: TGTGCCAGCAGTTGGGGACAGGGGGCAGGAGCGGCCCTCTACGAGCAGTACTTC.